The present T cell receptor (beta chain) was sequenced within a study of cytomegalovirus exposure and HLA in healthy donors. At the level of the study: The 130 or so validation repertoires used a platform that matched the one used for the roughly 700 first-cohort repertoires, as a later analysis reported.

Assay: immunoSEQ multiplex PCR; the TCRdb copy retains only in-frame clones and omits some. The sample lists around 60,000 clones, just under 95% occurring once. General study findings and limits: The study labeled 180 or so TCR beta chains cytomegalovirus-associated. CMV antigen specificity was confirmed in vitro for three CMV-associated chains. It was found in a later analysis that first-cohort TCR clusters tended to co-occur in the 120 validation repertoires.

Worth noting for this clone: The antigen remains undetermined.

The CDR3 extends over 16 amino acids. Germline CDR1 MNHNS, CDR2 SASEGT. Trimming took off 0 bases at V and 7 bases at J, with 16 bases between the two ends. The chain employs TRBV6-1 and TRBJ1-5; D might be TRBD1 (5 bases). This receptor was obtained from a young man in good health and CMV-seropositive. What was sequenced was PBMCs. The CDR3 protein is CASSEAVAGRRQPQHF. Here the CDR3 DNA reads TGTGCCAGCAGTGAAGCTGTTGCGGGACGTAGACAGCCCCAGCATTTT.